This entry features one T cell receptor beta chain sequence. Its antigen remains unknown. This record belongs to a study of T cell responses to AZD1222 COVID-19 vaccine. Study conclusions and caveats: It should be noted that donors were predominantly white British and more often female, and clonal diversity was possibly underestimated. Recipients of AZD1222 seropositive at baseline numbered only 6 or 7.

Here immunoSEQ multiplex PCR was the method, and the copy in TCRdb shows in-frame clones only, minus some. The table has 45,000 to 65,000 clones, 88% seen once. The CDR3 has 14 residues. The germline V and J ends were trimmed by 4 bases and 1 base, with 10 bases remaining between them. The sequenced sample was peripheral blood, obtained on day 0 of AZD1222 vaccination. The chain combines TRBV23-1 with TRBJ2-5; D perhaps matches TRBD1 (5 bases). TRBV23-1 is marked as an open reading frame, function uncertain. The sequence came from an adult in good health. The CDR3 loop is CASSPNRTQETQYF. Here the CDR3 DNA reads TGCGCCAGCAGTCCCAACAGGACCCAAGAGACCCAGTACTTC.